This T cell receptor beta chain was profiled in a study of shared clonotypes between healthy human individuals (dated by TCRdb to the early 2020s). Regarding the study in general: A couple of women and a few men aged 18 to 49 years were included in the cohort. For each donor, CD4 naive and CD4 memory were each run on three plates, CD8 naive on two plates, and CD8 memory on one plate. To estimate repertoire size and how much clonotypes are shared between individuals, the study performed deep sequencing of blood TCR repertoires from roughly five healthy adults. To increase sequencing depth and limit assay-specific biases, different laboratories used diverse techniques to prepare libraries and sequence TCR repertoires. Between about 0.8 and 9 billion PBMCs per donor were obtained by leukapheresis.

CD8 naive samples were CD45RO-negative cells positively selected for CCR7, giving a CD45RA+CCR7+ population that excluded TemRA cells. The donors were healthy, HIV-negative adults who had no recently reported acute infections or vaccinations. All donors were Caucasian adults living in Nashville, Tennessee, USA. Blood was obtained by leukapheresis, after which PBMCs were separated by Ficoll-Histopaque density gradient centrifugation and cryopreserved in liquid nitrogen vapor phase. Analytical flow cytometry was used to check the purity and quantity of every magnetically sorted T cell population. Genomic DNA was isolated from every sorted fraction and measured by UV absorbance on a Nanodrop 2000c. V was cut back by 1 base and J by 0 bases, leaving a gap of 3 bases between them. From its cysteine to its phenylalanine, the CDR3 spans 13 amino acids. Only the CDR3 portion is preserved as DNA: 39 bases, with reading frame beginning at the first base. The germline V gene (reference sequence) sets CDR1 to SEHNR and CDR2 to FQNEAQ.

General conclusions and limits of the study: Sharing across a few donors was observed for approximately 4.6% of naive CD4, 3.5% of naive CD8, over 2% of memory CD4, and around 0.4% of memory CD8 clonotypes. Pairwise subsampling led to the expectation that sequencing depth would affect the degree of clonotype sharing among donors. Naive subsets generally had larger estimated clonotype richness than memory subsets. Because the study included a small number of donors, the genetic and exposure-history diversity represented was limited. Compared with non-shared clonotypes, clonotypes shared by all four sorted-subset donors had higher generation probabilities. Only blood was sampled, and tissue TCR repertoires likely differ from those in blood. Even with the large sequencing depth, rarefaction of the sorted-subset datasets indicated that sequencing was incomplete.

Using the deep immunoSEQ assay, multiplex PCR amplified TCR CDR3 regions from genomic DNA. Extracted genomic DNA from each cell subset was spread evenly across all wells of several immunoSEQ 96-well plates, with each plate serving as a replicate. Each replicate PCR for sorted subsets received 150 to 250 ng genomic DNA, equal to about 30,000 T cell genomes. Purified libraries were quantified with a Qubit 3.0 fluorometer, sized on a Bioanalyzer 2100, and re-quantified with the KAPA Library Quantification kit. A separate single-read 150-cycle Illumina NextSeq 550 flow cell was used to sequence each immunoSEQ 96-well plate. In the paper's pipeline: Because the immunoSEQ output held only junctional sequences and lacked quality scores, the filtering could not match the filtering applied to full-length reads. Sequences were annotated with PyIR, a Python wrapper for IgBLAST v1.9, using IMGT germline references to assign V/J genes and CDR3. Reads were removed for weak V/J assignments (E-value above 1e-6), missing CDR3, stop codons, out-of-frame junctions, or ambiguous translated residues. V3J clonotypes were defined by identical inferred V gene, J gene, and CDR3 amino acid sequence. Percentage overlap between repertoires was calculated by dividing the number of shared unique clonotypes by the size of the smaller repertoire. RTK rarefaction, the Chao1 estimator, and Recon v2.1 estimates of unobserved clonotypes were used to assess repertoire richness. Generation probabilities were computed with OLGA for all TCRbeta clonotypes obtained by the gDNA method from several donors. In its TCRdb copy, this immuneACCESS table keeps in-frame sequences only and misses some clones. Where compared with another copy, unresolved V genes explain less than half of these, and the others have no known cause. V and J calls and clone size are given by that table; D and trimming were obtained from the DNA. Here the sample has about 2 million clones; approximately 95% occur a single time. More than 0.95% of the sample is taken by the ten largest.

This clone was seen once. This receptor's antigen is unknown. It has no much larger one-base neighbor in the sample; base qualities were not kept. Additional DNA sequences in this sample encode the identical CDR3. The chain links TRBV7-9 with TRBJ1-1; no confident D gene assignment can be made. Sequencing was done on a sample of naive CD8+ T cells sorted from blood. In the paper's terms, the cell subset or site label means: CD45RA+CCR7+. The clonotype comes from a young man in good health. The nucleotide sequence reads TGTGCCAGCAGCTTAGACTTGAACACTGAAGCTTTCTTT. This is translated as CASSLDLNTEAFF.